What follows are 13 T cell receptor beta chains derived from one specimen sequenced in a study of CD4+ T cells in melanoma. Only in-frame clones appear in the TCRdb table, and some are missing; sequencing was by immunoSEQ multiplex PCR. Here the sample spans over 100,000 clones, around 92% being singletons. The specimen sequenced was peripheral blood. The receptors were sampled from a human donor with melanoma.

CDR3 region: CAAQRAAIYGYTF. The CDR3 bases are TGTGCCGCCCAGAGGGCCGCGATCTATGGCTACACCTTC. The chain links TRBV28 to TRBJ1-2; D not resolved. Per germline, CDR1 MDHEN and CDR2 SYDVKM. Trimming removed 11 bases from V and 4 bases from J, with 17 bases in between. This CDR3 contains 13 residues.

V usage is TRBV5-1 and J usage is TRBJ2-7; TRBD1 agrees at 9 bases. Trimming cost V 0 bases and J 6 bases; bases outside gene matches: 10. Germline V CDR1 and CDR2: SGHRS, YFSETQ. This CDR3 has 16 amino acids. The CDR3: CASSLENRDRAGEQYF. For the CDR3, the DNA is TGCGCCAGCAGCTTGGAAAACCGGGACAGGGCTGGCGAGCAGTACTTC. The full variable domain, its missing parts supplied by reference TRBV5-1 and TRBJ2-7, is KAGVTQTPRYLIKTRGQQVTLSCSPISGHRSVSWYQQTPGQGLQFLFEYFSETQRNKGNFPGRFSGRQFSNSRSEMNVSTLELGDSALYLCASSLENRDRAGEQYFGPGTRLTVT.

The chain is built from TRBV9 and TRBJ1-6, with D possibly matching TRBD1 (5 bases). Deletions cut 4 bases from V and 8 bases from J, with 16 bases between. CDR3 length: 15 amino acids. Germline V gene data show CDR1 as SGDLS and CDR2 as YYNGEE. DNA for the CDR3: TGTGCCAGCAGCCCTACCGGAGGGACCCATTCACCCCTCCACTTT. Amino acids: CASSPTGGTHSPLHF.

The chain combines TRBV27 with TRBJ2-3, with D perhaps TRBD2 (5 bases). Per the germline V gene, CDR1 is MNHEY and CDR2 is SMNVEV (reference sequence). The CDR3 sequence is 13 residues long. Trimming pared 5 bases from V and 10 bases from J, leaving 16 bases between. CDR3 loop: CASSPPGRRAQYF. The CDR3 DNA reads TGTGCCAGCAGTCCTCCGGGCCGGCGGGCGCAGTATTTT.

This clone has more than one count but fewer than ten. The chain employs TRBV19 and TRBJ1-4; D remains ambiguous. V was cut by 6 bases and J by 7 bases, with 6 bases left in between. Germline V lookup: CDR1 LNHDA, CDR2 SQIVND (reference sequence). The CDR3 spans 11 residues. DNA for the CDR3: TGTGCCAGTAGGATGGCTGAAAAACTGTTTTTT. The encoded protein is CASRMAEKLFF.

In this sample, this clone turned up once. The CDR3 loop reads CASIGVGRSYEQYF. The CDR3 coding sequence is TGCGCCAGCATTGGGGTAGGGAGATCCTACGAGCAGTACTTC. V is TRBV10-1 and J is TRBJ2-7; tentatively, D is TRBD2 (5 bases). Germline CDR1 and CDR2: WNHNN and SYGVQD (reference sequence). The CDR3 is 14 amino acids. V was pared by 7 bases and J by 1 base, with 14 bases between.

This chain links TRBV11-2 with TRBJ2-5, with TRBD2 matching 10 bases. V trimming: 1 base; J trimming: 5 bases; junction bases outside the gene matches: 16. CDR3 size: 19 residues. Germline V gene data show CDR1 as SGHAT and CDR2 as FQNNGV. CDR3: CASSLVVAGGWVPPETQYF. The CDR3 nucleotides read TGTGCCAGCAGCTTAGTGGTAGCGGGAGGTTGGGTTCCGCCCGAGACCCAGTACTTC. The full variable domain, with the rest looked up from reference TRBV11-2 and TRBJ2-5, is EAGVAQSPRYKIIEKRQSVAFWCNPISGHATLYWYQQILGQGPKLLIQFQNNGVVDDSQLPKDRFSAERLKGVDSTLKIQPAKLEDSAVYLCASSLVVAGGWVPPETQYFGPGTRLLVL.

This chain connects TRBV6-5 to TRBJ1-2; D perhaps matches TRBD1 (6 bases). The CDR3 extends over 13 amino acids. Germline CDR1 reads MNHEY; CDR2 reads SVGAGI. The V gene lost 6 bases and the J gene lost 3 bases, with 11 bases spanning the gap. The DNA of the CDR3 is TGTGCCAGCAGGGCAGGGGAGGACTATGGCTACACCTTC. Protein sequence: CASRAGEDYGYTF.

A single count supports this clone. The CDR3 DNA sequence: TGTGCCAGCAGCTTAATACGCGGGACACCCTACGAGCAGTACTTC. This translates into CASSLIRGTPYEQYF. The chain uses TRBV7-9 and TRBJ2-7; D tentatively reads TRBD1 or TRBD2 (6 bases each). The V gene's germline CDR1 is SEHNR and CDR2 FQNEAQ (reference sequence). This CDR3 is 15 amino acids long. The ends were cut back, 2 bases at V and 2 bases at J, with 13 bases in the middle.

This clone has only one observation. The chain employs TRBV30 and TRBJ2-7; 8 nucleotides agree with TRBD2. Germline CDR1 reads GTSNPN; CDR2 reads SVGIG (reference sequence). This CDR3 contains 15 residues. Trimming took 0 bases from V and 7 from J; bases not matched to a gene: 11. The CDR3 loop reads CAWSVRGLGGDEQYF. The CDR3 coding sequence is TGTGCCTGGAGTGTTAGGGGACTAGGAGGAGATGAGCAGTACTTC.

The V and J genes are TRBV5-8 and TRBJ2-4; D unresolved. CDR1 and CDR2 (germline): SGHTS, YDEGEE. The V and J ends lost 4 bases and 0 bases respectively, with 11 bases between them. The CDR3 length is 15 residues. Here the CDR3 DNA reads TGTGCCAGCAGCGCATTGCGTTTAGCCAAAAACATTCAGTACTTC. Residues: CASSALRLAKNIQYF.

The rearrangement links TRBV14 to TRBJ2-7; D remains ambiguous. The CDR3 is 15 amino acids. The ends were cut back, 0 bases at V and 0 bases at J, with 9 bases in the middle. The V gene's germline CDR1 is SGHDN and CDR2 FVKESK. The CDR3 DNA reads TGTGCCAGCAGCCAAGAACATATCCCCTCCTACGAGCAGTACTTC. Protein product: CASSQEHIPSYEQYF. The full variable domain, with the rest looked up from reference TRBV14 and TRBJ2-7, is EAGVTQFPSHSVIEKGQTVTLRCDPISGHDNLYWYRRVMGKEIKFLLHFVKESKQDESGMPNNRFLAERTGGTYSTLKVQPAELEDSGVYFCASSQEHIPSYEQYFGPGTRLTVT.

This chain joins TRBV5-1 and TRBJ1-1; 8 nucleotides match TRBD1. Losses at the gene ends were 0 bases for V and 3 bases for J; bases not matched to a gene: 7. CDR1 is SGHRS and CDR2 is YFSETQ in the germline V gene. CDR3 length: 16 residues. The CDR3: CASSLVPTGVDTEAFF. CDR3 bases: TGCGCCAGCAGCTTGGTTCCGACAGGGGTTGACACTGAAGCTTTCTTT.